These 13 T cell receptor beta chains share one sample of origin, sequenced in a study of blood T cells in healthy people across ages. With a J-beta primer mix and a sample-barcoded 5' primer, a second PCR ran about 6 to 11 cycles. TCRdb reprocessed the 5' RACE reads with MiXCR, giving one entry per CDR3 protein. The repertoire includes about 640,000 distinct CDR3 sequences, around 54% of them detected once, and roughly 34% sits in the top ten. The sample was blood. Receptors were obtained from a man aged 55 to 69 in good health.

V usage is TRBV3-1 and J usage is TRBJ1-2; D remains unclear. V dropped 4 bases and J dropped 6 bases, with 18 bases sitting between them. The germline CDR1 and CDR2 sequences are LGHDT and YNNKEL (reference sequence). This CDR3 spans 15 amino acids. Here the CDR3 reads CASSPRAGRVNGYTF. In DNA, the CDR3 is TGTGCCAGCAGCCCAAGGGCGGGGAGGGTGAATGGCTACACCTTC.

This clonotype was seen more than once but under ten times. V and J are TRBV6-1 and TRBJ2-3; D is possibly TRBD2 (5 bases). V was shortened by 6 bases and J by 0 bases, with 7 bases between the two germline ends. The germline V gene has CDR1 MNHNS and CDR2 SASEGT. The CDR3 sequence is 13 residues long. CDR3 sequence reads: CASRRTSTDTQYF. The CDR3 DNA reads as TGTGCCAGCAGGCGGACTAGCACAGATACGCAGTATTTT.

The chain carries TRBV12-3 or TRBV12-4 and TRBJ2-7, with unresolved D. Between the trimmed V and J ends, which lost 0 bases and 0 bases, there was a span of 12 bases. CDR3 length: 16 residues. DNA of the CDR3: TGTGCCAGCAGTTTAGCGCCGGCAGAGAGCTCCTACGAGCAGTACTTC. Its translation is CASSLAPAESSYEQYF.

As to this clonotype: Since no conserved phenylalanine or tryptophan closes the CDR3, a read error is the likely cause. The V gene is TRBV7-9, the J gene TRBJ2-1; TRBD2 might be the D (7 bases). V lost 6 bases to trimming and J lost 9 bases, with 18 bases between them. The CDR3 totals 14 residues. Per the germline V gene, CDR1 is SEHNR and CDR2 is FQNEAQ (reference sequence). The CDR3, as DNA: TGTGCCAGCAGGGCAGGGTCAGGGGAGGGTGAGCAGTTCTCC. It codes for CASRAGSGEGEQFS.

This sequence joins TRBV5-1 and TRBJ2-7; D not resolved. Trimming removed 2 bases from V and 4 bases from J, with 10 bases in between. There are 13 residues in the CDR3. Per the germline V gene, CDR1 is SGHRS and CDR2 is YFSETQ. DNA of the CDR3: TGCGCCAGCAGCTTAACGGCAGCATACGAGCAGTACTTC. Amino acids: CASSLTAAYEQYF. The whole variable domain, remainder taken from reference TRBV5-1 and TRBJ2-7, is KAGVTQTPRYLIKTRGQQVTLSCSPISGHRSVSWYQQTPGQGLQFLFEYFSETQRNKGNFPGRFSGRQFSNSRSEMNVSTLELGDSALYLCASSLTAAYEQYFGPGTRLTVT.

The chain has TRBV12-3 or TRBV12-4 and TRBJ2-7; D might be TRBD1 (5 bases). Trimming cost V 2 bases and J 12 bases, with 11 bases left between them. The CDR3 has 11 residues. The CDR3 is CASSLQGRRYF. CDR3 bases: TGTGCCAGCAGTTTACAGGGCCGCAGGTACTTC.

V and J are TRBV3-1 and TRBJ2-7, with 13 bases lining up with TRBD2. CDR1 and CDR2 (germline): LGHDT, YNNKEL (reference sequence). The CDR3 contains 16 residues. After removal of 0 bases from V and 7 bases from J, the junction contained 6 bases not matched to a gene. The CDR3 DNA reads as TGTGCCAGCAGCCAAGAGCCGGGACTAGCGGGGATTGAGCAGTACTTC. Its translation: CASSQEPGLAGIEQYF.

A word on this clonotype: Just one base apart from a much larger clone, this may be a read error. The chain employs TRBV13 and TRBJ2-7, with D possibly TRBD2 on 6 matching bases. V was clipped by 1 base and J by 7 bases, with 14 bases between them. Germline CDR1 PRHDT, CDR2 FYEKMQ (reference sequence). The CDR3 has 14 amino acids. The CDR3 spells CASSLAGVVYEQYF. In DNA, the CDR3 is TGTGCCAGCAGCTTAGCGGGGGTTGTCTATGAGCAGTACTTC.

The table lists this clonotype with a count of one. The chain has TRBV27 and TRBJ2-1; 7 bases line up with TRBD1. The end of the DNA is better explained by TRBJ2-7, so the J call may be wrong. Germline CDR1 is MNHEY and CDR2 is SMNVEV (reference sequence). The CDR3 is made up of 15 amino acids. The CDR3 coding sequence is TGTGCCAGCGAAAAACAGGGGTTAGGGTACAATGAGCAGTACTTC. Translated, it gives CASEKQGLGYNEQYF.

V usage is TRBV3-1 and J usage is TRBJ2-1; D unclear. The CDR3 spans 16 residues. CDR1 LGHDT and CDR2 YNNKEL come from the germline V gene (reference sequence). V gave up 0 bases and J gave up 0 bases, with 9 bases separating them. The CDR3 region has the DNA TGTGCCAGCAGCCAAGAATGGAGTTACTCCTACAATGAGCAGTTCTTC. Translated, it gives CASSQEWSYSYNEQFF.

The rearrangement links TRBV20-1 to TRBJ1-6, with TRBD1 matching over 8 bases. This CDR3 has 13 residues. In germline, CDR1 is DFQATT, CDR2 SNEGSKA (reference sequence). Losses at the gene ends were 4 bases for V and 8 bases for J; bases not matched to a gene: 4. The CDR3 DNA is TGCAGTGCTATGGACAGGGCACATTCACCCCTCCACTTT. Translating gives CSAMDRAHSPLHF.

The gene calls are TRBV11-2 and TRBJ2-7; TRBD1 aligns across 9 bases. The J call may be incorrect, as the DNA end agrees better with TRBJ2-5. The CDR3 totals 18 residues. The V gene's germline CDR1 is SGHAT and CDR2 FQNNGV. The CDR3 nucleotides read TGTGCCAGCAGCTCCCAAGGGACAGGGATATTGGTTGGAGAGACCCAGTACTTC. Its protein is CASSSQGTGILVGETQYF.

The rearrangement uses TRBV5-5 and TRBJ2-3; D unclear. V gave up 4 bases and J gave up 4 bases, with 10 bases separating them. The CDR3 spans 13 residues. The germline V gene has CDR1 SGHKS and CDR2 YYEKEE (reference sequence). The CDR3 region is CASSVDPSDTQYF. The CDR3 DNA reads TGTGCCAGCAGCGTGGACCCGTCAGATACGCAGTATTTT.